This TCR beta chain came from a study of Graves' ophthalmopathy and Graves' hyperthyroidism. Findings and limits, study-wide: Blood also held most thyroid clonotypes expanded above 0.001 frequency. Researchers report that a 13-signature model separated ophthalmopathy from stable hyperthyroidism, posting around 86% sensitivity and roughly 81% specificity.

Amplification from RNA transcripts yielded the TCR beta CDR3 regions. HTBI primers were used in a first-round RT-PCR, which preceded a second-round multiplex PCR. In TCRdb, the multiplex PCR reads were re-called with MiXCR into one record per CDR3 protein. This sample yields roughly 1.1 million distinct CDR3 sequences, of which less than 45% are seen a single time; around 10% belongs to the top ten. Hyperthyroidism was new, under 2 months, in patients aged 18 to 65. A few counts support this clonotype. Its antigen is currently unknown. There are 13 residues in the CDR3. V shed 4 bases and J shed 7 bases, with 13 bases lying between them. From germline, CDR1 is MDHEN and CDR2 SYDVKM.

The chain joins TRBV28 to TRBJ2-5; D uncertain. The sequenced sample was peripheral blood or thyroid tissue (not recorded which). This clonotype was obtained from an adult man with Graves' hyperthyroidism. CDR3 region: CASSSHHHTTQYF. As DNA, the CDR3 is TGTGCCAGCAGTTCCCATCACCACACGACCCAGTACTTC. Complete variable domain (other parts from reference TRBV28 and TRBJ2-5): DVKVTQSSRYLVKRTGEKVFLECVQDMDHENMFWYRQDPGLGLRLIYFSYDVKMKEKGDIPEGYSVSREKKERFSLILESASTNQTSMYLCASSSHHHTTQYFGPGTRLLVL.